These T cell receptor beta chains were read from a single sample in a study of cytomegalovirus exposure and HLA in healthy donors. Sequenced by immunoSEQ multiplex PCR; TCRdb stores in-frame clones only, minus some. This sample has over 100,000 clones, with roughly 90% found just once. The specimen was PBMCs. All receptors come from a woman between 18 and 30 years old in good health and CMV-seronegative. Each CDR3 is given with its conserved first and last residue. The D gene is left open where the match is weak. Only some rows state a clone size, as once, few, many or a class for expanded clones.

V,D,J,size,length,CDR3,DNA
TRBV4-3,-,TRBJ2-7,-,12,CASSQVDGEQYF,TGCGCCAGCAGCCAAGTAGACGGGGAGCAGTACTTC
TRBV6-1,TRBD2,TRBJ2-5,-,16,CASSDLTSDPRETQYF,TGTGCCAGCAGTGATCTGACTAGCGACCCCAGGGAGACCCAGTACTTC
TRBV27,TRBD1,TRBJ2-1,-,15,CASSFGTGFSYEQFF,TGTGCCAGCAGTTTCGGGACAGGGTTCTCCTATGAGCAGTTCTTC
TRBV7-2,-,TRBJ2-7,-,13,CASSKVRTPSYYF,TGTGCCAGCAGCAAAGTCCGGACTCCGTCATATTACTTC
TRBV30,TRBD1,TRBJ1-1,-,14,CAWKIQGVNTEAFF,TGTGCCTGGAAAATTCAGGGGGTGAACACTGAAGCTTTCTTT
TRBV5-6,-,TRBJ2-2,-,14,CASSLAGVSGELFF,TGTGCCAGCAGCTTAGCAGGGGTGTCCGGGGAGCTGTTTTTT
TRBV2,-,TRBJ1-5,-,13,CASLEQVGQPQHF,TGTGCCAGCCTAGAACAGGTGGGTCAGCCCCAGCATTTT
TRBV28,TRBD2,TRBJ2-1,-,14,CASIRGGGRNEQFF,TGTGCCAGCATAAGGGGCGGGGGGCGGAATGAGCAGTTCTTC
TRBV7-9,-,TRBJ2-5,-,11,CASSPVETQYF,TGTGCCAGCAGCCCCGTGGAGACCCAGTACTTC
TRBV7-9,-,TRBJ1-2,-,15,CASSLVGGTPHGYTF,TGTGCCAGCAGCTTAGTGGGTGGGACACCGCATGGCTACACCTTC
TRBV28,TRBD1,TRBJ1-5,-,16,CASSSPGQGVHQPQHF,TGTGCCAGCAGTTCTCCGGGACAGGGGGTGCATCAGCCCCAGCATTTT
TRBV6-1,-,TRBJ2-7,-,17,CASSEMRLSFGYYEQYF,TGTGCCAGCAGTGAAATGCGACTTAGTTTCGGATACTACGAGCAGTACTTC
TRBV7-8,TRBD1,TRBJ1-1,few,13,CASSQDRDTEAFF,TGTGCCAGCAGCCAAGACAGGGACACTGAAGCTTTCTTT
TRBV5-6,-,TRBJ1-5,-,13,CASGFYGRGPQHF,TGTGCCAGCGGATTTTACGGAAGGGGGCCCCAGCATTTT
TRBV5-4,TRBD2,TRBJ2-5,once,16,CASSLDGGGAGETQYF,TGTGCCAGCAGCTTAGACGGCGGGGGGGCCGGAGAGACCCAGTACTTC
TRBV6-1,-,TRBJ2-2,-,14,CASSELVRAGELFF,TGTGCCAGCAGTGAATTAGTTCGGGCCGGGGAGCTGTTTTTT
TRBV30,TRBD2,TRBJ2-3,-,19,CAWSVSRAGTSGRADTQYF,TGTGCCTGGAGTGTCTCGAGGGCTGGGACTAGCGGGAGGGCAGATACGCAGTATTTT
TRBV28,-,TRBJ2-7,-,15,CASSYTGTSVYEQYF,TGTGCCAGCAGTTATACAGGCACATCTGTCTACGAGCAGTACTTC
TRBV25-1,TRBD1,TRBJ2-7,few,11,CASGTGYEQYF,TGTGCCAGCGGGACAGGGTACGAGCAGTACTTC
TRBV7-9,TRBD2,TRBJ2-1,-,16,CASSSLAEDSYNEQFF,TGTGCCAGCAGCTCACTAGCGGAAGACTCCTACAATGAGCAGTTCTTC
TRBV7-2,-,TRBJ1-5,-,15,CASSPPGFSNQPQHF,TGTGCCAGCAGCCCCCCAGGGTTTAGCAATCAGCCCCAGCATTTT
TRBV15,-,TRBJ2-3,-,13,CATGAREADTQYF,TGTGCCACCGGCGCACGGGAAGCAGATACGCAGTATTTT
TRBV11-1,-,TRBJ1-1,-,14,CASSPHLGGSEAFF,TGTGCCAGCAGCCCGCACCTGGGGGGGAGTGAAGCTTTCTTT
TRBV5-1,-,TRBJ1-2,-,17,CASSLGTTALSDYGYTF,TGCGCCAGCAGCCTTGGGACAACCGCCCTGTCAGACTATGGCTACACCTTC
TRBV15,-,TRBJ1-5,-,17,CATSRATGFYSNQPQHF,TGTGCCACCAGCAGAGCTACAGGGTTTTATAGCAATCAGCCCCAGCATTTT
TRBV28,TRBD1,TRBJ2-5,-,16,CASSLLQGGDQETQYF,TGTGCCAGCAGTTTATTACAGGGGGGAGACCAAGAGACCCAGTACTTC
TRBV19,-,TRBJ1-3,-,16,CASSTPPTDRGNTIYF,TGTGCCAGTAGTACGCCCCCGACAGATCGGGGAAACACCATATATTTT
TRBV7-9,-,TRBJ1-1,-,15,CASFWGSGDNTEAFF,TGTGCCAGCTTCTGGGGATCAGGGGACAACACTGAAGCTTTCTTT
TRBV18,TRBD2,TRBJ2-7,-,17,CASSPPGGLAGHYEQYF,TGTGCCAGCTCACCTCCCGGGGGACTAGCGGGCCACTACGAGCAGTACTTC
TRBV7-9,TRBD2,TRBJ2-3,-,14,CAGRLADYTDTQYF,TGTGCCGGAAGACTAGCGGACTACACAGATACGCAGTATTTT
TRBV7-8,TRBD2,TRBJ2-7,-,14,CASSFGGGSYEQYF,TGTGCCAGCAGCTTCGGGGGGGGGTCCTACGAGCAGTACTTC
TRBV9,TRBD2,TRBJ2-1,-,18,CASSTGLAGATPYNEQFF,TGTGCCAGCAGCACGGGACTAGCGGGGGCGACTCCCTACAATGAGCAGTTCTTC
TRBV11-1,-,TRBJ2-7,few,13,CASSLVGLYEQYF,TGTGCCAGCAGCTTAGTGGGCCTCTACGAGCAGTACTTC
TRBV7-9,-,TRBJ1-2,-,13,CASSFTANYGYTF,TGTGCCAGCAGCTTTACAGCAAACTATGGCTACACCTTC
TRBV7-3,-,TRBJ2-1,-,14,CASSLHTDNNEQFF,TGTGCCAGCAGCTTACACACCGATAACAATGAGCAGTTCTTC
TRBV9,-,TRBJ1-4,-,16,CASSVTQEATNEKLFF,TGTGCCAGCAGCGTAACTCAGGAGGCAACTAATGAAAAACTGTTTTTT
TRBV7-6,TRBD2,TRBJ2-3,-,15,CASSLDQRGARTQYF,TGTGCCAGCAGCTTAGATCAGCGGGGGGCCCGTACGCAGTATTTT
TRBV28,TRBD2,TRBJ2-1,-,15,CASIRLAGDGNEQFF,TGTGCCAGCATTCGCCTAGCGGGGGACGGCAATGAGCAGTTCTTC
TRBV6-6,TRBD1,TRBJ2-5,once,12,CASRTGGETQYF,TGTGCCAGCAGAACAGGGGGGGAGACCCAGTACTTC
TRBV14,TRBD2,TRBJ2-1,-,15,CASSLQPLAGGPGFF,TGTGCCAGCAGTCTCCAACCGCTAGCGGGAGGGCCTGGGTTCTTC
TRBV9,TRBD2,TRBJ2-2,-,15,CASREAWGGPGELFF,TGTGCCAGCCGAGAAGCCTGGGGGGGACCCGGGGAGCTGTTTTTT
TRBV11-2,TRBD1,TRBJ1-2,-,13,CASSPGTGYGYTF,TGTGCCAGCAGCCCGGGGACAGGGTACGGCTACACCTTC
TRBV5-6,-,TRBJ1-2,-,15,CASSGIPGTSGGYTF,TGTGCCAGCAGCGGAATCCCGGGGACATCGGGTGGCTACACCTTC
TRBV7-2,-,TRBJ1-6,few,15,CASSIGSGTNSPLHF,TGTGCCAGCAGCATCGGATCCGGGACAAATTCACCCCTCCACTTT
TRBV7-3,-,TRBJ2-7,-,13,CASSQAPHYEQYF,TGTGCCAGCAGCCAGGCTCCGCACTACGAGCAGTACTTC
TRBV7-9,-,TRBJ1-3,-,14,CASSPRQSGNTIYF,TGTGCCAGCAGCCCCAGACAGTCTGGAAACACCATATATTTT
TRBV18,TRBD1,TRBJ2-5,-,16,CASSPAVGTGRETQYF,TGTGCCAGCTCACCAGCCGTCGGGACAGGGAGAGAGACCCAGTACTTC
TRBV10-3,-,TRBJ1-1,-,13,CAISESRSAEAFF,TGTGCCATCAGTGAGTCGAGGAGCGCTGAAGCTTTCTTT
TRBV6-5,-,TRBJ1-1,-,11,CASKHNTEAFF,TGTGCCAGCAAACATAACACTGAAGCTTTCTTT
TRBV12-2,-,TRBJ1-2,-,14,CASRLAWHLCGYTF,TGTGCAAGTCGCTTAGCGTGGCATCTCTGTGGCTACACCTTC
TRBV2,TRBD1,TRBJ1-1,few,13,CASSEARGLGAFF,TGTGCCAGCAGTGAAGCCAGGGGGCTTGGAGCTTTCTTT
TRBV5-5,-,TRBJ1-1,few,17,CASSSHARQAMNTEAFF,TGTGCCAGCAGCTCACACGCTCGACAGGCGATGAACACTGAAGCTTTCTTT
TRBV28,TRBD2,TRBJ2-1,-,15,CASLPTSSGADEQFF,TGTGCCAGCCTACCCACTTCTAGCGGTGCAGATGAGCAGTTCTTC
TRBV5-4,-,TRBJ2-2,once,16,CASSLGAGMNTGELFF,TGTGCCAGCAGCTTGGGGGCAGGGATGAACACCGGGGAGCTGTTTTTT